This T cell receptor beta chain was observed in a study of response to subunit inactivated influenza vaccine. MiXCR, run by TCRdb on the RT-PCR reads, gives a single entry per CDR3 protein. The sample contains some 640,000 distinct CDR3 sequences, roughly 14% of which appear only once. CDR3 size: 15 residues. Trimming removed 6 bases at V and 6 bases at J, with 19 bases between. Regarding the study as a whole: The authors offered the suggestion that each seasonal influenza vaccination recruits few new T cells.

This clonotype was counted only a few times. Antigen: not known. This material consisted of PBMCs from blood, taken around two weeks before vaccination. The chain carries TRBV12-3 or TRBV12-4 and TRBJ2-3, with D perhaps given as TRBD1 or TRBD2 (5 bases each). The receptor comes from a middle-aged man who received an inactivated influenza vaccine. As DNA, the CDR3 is TGTGCCAGCAGCCGGGACGGCTATTTGGGGGATACGCAGTATTTT. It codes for CASSRDGYLGDTQYF.